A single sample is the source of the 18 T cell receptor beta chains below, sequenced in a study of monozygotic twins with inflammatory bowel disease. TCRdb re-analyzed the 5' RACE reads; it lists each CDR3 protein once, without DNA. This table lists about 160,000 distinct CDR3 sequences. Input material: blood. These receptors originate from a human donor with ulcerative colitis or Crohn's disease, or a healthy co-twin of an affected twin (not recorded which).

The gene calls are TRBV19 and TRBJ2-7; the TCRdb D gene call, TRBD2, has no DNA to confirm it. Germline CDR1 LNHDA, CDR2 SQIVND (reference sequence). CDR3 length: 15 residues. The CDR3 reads CASSISNPAGREQYF.

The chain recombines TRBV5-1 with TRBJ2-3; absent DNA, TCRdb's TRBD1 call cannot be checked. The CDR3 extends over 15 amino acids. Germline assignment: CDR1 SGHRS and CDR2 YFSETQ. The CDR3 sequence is CASSLPGQGSDTQYF.

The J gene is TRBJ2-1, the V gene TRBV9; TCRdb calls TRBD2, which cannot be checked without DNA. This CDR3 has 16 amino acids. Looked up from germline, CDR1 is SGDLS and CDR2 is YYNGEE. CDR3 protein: CASSKTPGLAGNEQFF.

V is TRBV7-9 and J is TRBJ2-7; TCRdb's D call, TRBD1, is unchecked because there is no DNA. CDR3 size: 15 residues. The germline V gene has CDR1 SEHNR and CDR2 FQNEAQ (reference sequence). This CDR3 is CASSSRTGGRYEQYF.

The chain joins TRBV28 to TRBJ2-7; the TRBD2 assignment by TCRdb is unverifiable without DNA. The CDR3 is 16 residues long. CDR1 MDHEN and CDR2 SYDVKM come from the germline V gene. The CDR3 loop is CASTVLAGGPSYEQYF.

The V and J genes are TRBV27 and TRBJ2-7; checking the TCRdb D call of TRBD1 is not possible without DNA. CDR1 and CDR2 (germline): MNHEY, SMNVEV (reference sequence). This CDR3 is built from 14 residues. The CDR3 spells CASHPRDRTYEQYF.

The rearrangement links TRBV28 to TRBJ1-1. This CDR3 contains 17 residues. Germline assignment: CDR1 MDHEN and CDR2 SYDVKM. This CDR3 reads CASSLIFGRGGKTEAFF.

The CDR3 here is CASSSPTSGGNNEQFF. The chain joins TRBV5-1 to TRBJ2-1; TCRdb designates TRBD2, a call that cannot be tested without DNA. This CDR3 is 16 amino acids long. CDR1 and CDR2 from the germline V gene are SGHRS and YFSETQ.

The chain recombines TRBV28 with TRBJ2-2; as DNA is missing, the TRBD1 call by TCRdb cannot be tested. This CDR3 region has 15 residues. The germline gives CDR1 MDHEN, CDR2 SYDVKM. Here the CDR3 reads CASSTPGANTGELFF.

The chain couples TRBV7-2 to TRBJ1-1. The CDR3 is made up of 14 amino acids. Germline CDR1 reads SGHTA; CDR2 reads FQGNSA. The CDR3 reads CASSLTTVNTEAFF.

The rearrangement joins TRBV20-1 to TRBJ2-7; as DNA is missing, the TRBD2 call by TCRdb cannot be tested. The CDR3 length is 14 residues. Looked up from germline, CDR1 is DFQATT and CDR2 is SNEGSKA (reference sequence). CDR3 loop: CSAQDSGGSYEQYF.

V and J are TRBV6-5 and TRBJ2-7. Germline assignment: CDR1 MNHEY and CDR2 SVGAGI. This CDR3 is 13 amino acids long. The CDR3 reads CASSYGISYEQYF.

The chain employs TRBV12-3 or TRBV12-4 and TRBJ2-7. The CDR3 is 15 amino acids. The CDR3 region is CASSLIGLSSYEQYF.

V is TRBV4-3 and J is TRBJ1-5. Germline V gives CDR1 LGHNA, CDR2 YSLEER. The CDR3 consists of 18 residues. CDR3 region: CASSQDYGREWGNQPQHF.

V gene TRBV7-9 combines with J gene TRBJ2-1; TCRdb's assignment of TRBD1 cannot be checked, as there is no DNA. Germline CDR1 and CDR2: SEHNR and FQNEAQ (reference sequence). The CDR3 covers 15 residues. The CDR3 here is CASSLAWVGEDEQFF.

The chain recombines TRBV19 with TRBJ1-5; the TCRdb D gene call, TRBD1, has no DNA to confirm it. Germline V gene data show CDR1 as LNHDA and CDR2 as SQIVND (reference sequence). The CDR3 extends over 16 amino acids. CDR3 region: CASTNRQGTGNQPQHF.

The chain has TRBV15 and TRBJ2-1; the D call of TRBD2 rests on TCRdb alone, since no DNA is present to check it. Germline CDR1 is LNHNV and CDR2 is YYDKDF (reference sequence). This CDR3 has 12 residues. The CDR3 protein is CATSRVGVVPLF. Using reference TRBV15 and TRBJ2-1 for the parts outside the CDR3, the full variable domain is DAMVIQNPRYQVTQFGKPVTLSCSQTLNHNVMYWYQQKSSQAPKLLFHYYDKDFNNEADTPDNFQSRRPNTSFCFLDIRSPGLGDTAMYLCATSRVGVVPLFGPGTRLTVL.

The CDR3 protein is CASSNFDRPHTIYF. The chain joins TRBV21-1 to TRBJ1-3; TCRdb indicates TRBD1, and absent DNA this call remains unverified. TRBV21-1 is a recognized pseudogene. The CDR3 runs to 14 residues.